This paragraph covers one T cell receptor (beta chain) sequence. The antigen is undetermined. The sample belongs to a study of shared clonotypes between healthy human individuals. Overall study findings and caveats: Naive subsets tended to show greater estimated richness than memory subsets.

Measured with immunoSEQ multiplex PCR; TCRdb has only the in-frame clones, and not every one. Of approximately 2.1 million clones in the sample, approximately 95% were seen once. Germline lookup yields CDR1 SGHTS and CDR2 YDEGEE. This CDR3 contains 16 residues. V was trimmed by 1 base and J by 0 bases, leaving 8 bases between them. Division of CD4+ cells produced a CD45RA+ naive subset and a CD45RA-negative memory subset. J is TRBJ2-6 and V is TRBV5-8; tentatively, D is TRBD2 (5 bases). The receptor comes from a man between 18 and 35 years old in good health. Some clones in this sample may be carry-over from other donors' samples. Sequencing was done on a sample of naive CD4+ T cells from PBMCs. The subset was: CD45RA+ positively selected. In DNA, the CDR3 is TGTGCCAGCAGCTTGCGGGGATACTCTGGGGCCAACGTCCTGACTTTC. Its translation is CASSLRGYSGANVLTF.